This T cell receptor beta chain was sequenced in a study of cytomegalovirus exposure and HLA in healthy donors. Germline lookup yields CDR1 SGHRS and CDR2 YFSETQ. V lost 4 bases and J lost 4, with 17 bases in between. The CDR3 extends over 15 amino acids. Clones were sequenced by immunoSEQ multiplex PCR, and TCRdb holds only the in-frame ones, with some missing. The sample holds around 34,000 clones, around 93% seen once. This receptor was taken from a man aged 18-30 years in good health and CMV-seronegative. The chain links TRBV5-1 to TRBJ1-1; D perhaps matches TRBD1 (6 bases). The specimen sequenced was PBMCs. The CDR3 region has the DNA TGCGCCAGCAGCGCACTGGTGGGACAATCCACTGAAGCTTTCTTT. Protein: CASSALVGQSTEAFF.